The rows below give T cell receptor beta chains drawn from one sample of a study of siplizumab effects on memory and regulatory T cells. Repertoires were generated with immunoSEQ multiplex PCR, while TCRdb's copy carries only in-frame clones and drops some. The sample consists of 65,000 to 70,000 clones, about 87% of them appearing once. The sequenced sample was Tregs sorted from blood. These receptors all come from a human donor in good health. CDR3s include the opening cysteine and the closing phenylalanine or tryptophan. The order of the fields is CDR3 length, V gene, J gene, D gene, clone size, CDR3 DNA, CDR3 protein. D genes are given only for firm matches. The listing skips clone size in some rows; elsewhere it reads once, few, many or a size class.

len: 12; v_gene: TRBV30; j_gene: TRBJ1-2; d_gene: -; abundance: -; CDR3nt: TGTGCCTGGAAATTCAAGGGCTATGGCTACACCTTC; CDR3aa: CAWKFKGYGYTF
len: 16; v_gene: TRBV2; j_gene: TRBJ2-1; d_gene: -; abundance: -; CDR3nt: TGTGCCAGCAGTGGTTTCGGGGGAGTATCCTACAATGAGCAGTTCTTC; CDR3aa: CASSGFGGVSYNEQFF
len: 11; v_gene: TRBV20-1; j_gene: TRBJ1-1; d_gene: -; abundance: -; CDR3nt: TGCAGTGCTATGAGGGGGACTGAAGCTTTCTTT; CDR3aa: CSAMRGTEAFF
len: 13; v_gene: TRBV9; j_gene: TRBJ1-1; d_gene: TRBD1; abundance: -; CDR3nt: TGTGCCAGCAGCGAGACAGGGAGTACTGAAGCTTTCTTT; CDR3aa: CASSETGSTEAFF
len: 16; v_gene: TRBV5-5; j_gene: TRBJ1-2; d_gene: -; abundance: -; CDR3nt: TGTGCCAGCAGCTTGAGTACGACAGGAGTAACGCGCGGCTACACCTTC; CDR3aa: CASSLSTTGVTRGYTF
len: 13; v_gene: TRBV11-3; j_gene: TRBJ2-1; d_gene: -; abundance: -; CDR3nt: TGTGCCAGCCGAATAACGTTGGGCAATGAGCAGTTCTTC; CDR3aa: CASRITLGNEQFF
len: 14; v_gene: TRBV11-1; j_gene: TRBJ2-7; d_gene: TRBD1; abundance: -; CDR3nt: TGTGCCAGCACCCGACAGGGGAGCTCCTACGAGCAGTACTTC; CDR3aa: CASTRQGSSYEQYF
len: 16; v_gene: TRBV5-1; j_gene: TRBJ2-5; d_gene: TRBD2; abundance: once; CDR3nt: TGCGCCAGCAGCTTGGAGAGGGCGGGAGGACGGGAGACCCAGTACTTC; CDR3aa: CASSLERAGGRETQYF
len: 15; v_gene: TRBV6-6; j_gene: TRBJ1-1; d_gene: -; abundance: -; CDR3nt: TGTGCCAGCAGTTACACAGGGAGGCGGAACACTGAAGCTTTCTTT; CDR3aa: CASSYTGRRNTEAFF
len: 17; v_gene: TRBV7-8; j_gene: TRBJ2-3; d_gene: TRBD2; abundance: -; CDR3nt: TGTGCCAGCAGCCTTTACTTAGCTAGCGGGATCGCAGATACGCAGTATTTT; CDR3aa: CASSLYLASGIADTQYF
len: 16; v_gene: TRBV19; j_gene: TRBJ1-4; d_gene: -; abundance: -; CDR3nt: TGTGCCAGTAGTATACGACACCTCGGCCGTAATGAAAAACTGTTTTTT; CDR3aa: CASSIRHLGRNEKLFF
len: 13; v_gene: TRBV7-3; j_gene: TRBJ2-5; d_gene: TRBD1; abundance: -; CDR3nt: TGTGCCAGCAGCTCAGACAGGGAAGAGACCCAGTACTTC; CDR3aa: CASSSDREETQYF
len: 13; v_gene: TRBV11-3; j_gene: TRBJ2-7; d_gene: -; abundance: few; CDR3nt: TGTGCCAGCAGCACTTACGGTGGATACGAGCAGTACTTC; CDR3aa: CASSTYGGYEQYF
len: 12; v_gene: TRBV29-1; j_gene: TRBJ1-1; d_gene: TRBD1; abundance: -; CDR3nt: TGCAGCGTTGAGGGGACAGGGAGACGAGCTTTCTTT; CDR3aa: CSVEGTGRRAFF
len: 15; v_gene: TRBV7-2; j_gene: TRBJ2-7; d_gene: -; abundance: -; CDR3nt: TGTGCCAGCAGCCGTACCGGGACACTCCGGGCCGAGCAGTACTTC; CDR3aa: CASSRTGTLRAEQYF
len: 11; v_gene: TRBV5-6; j_gene: TRBJ2-5; d_gene: -; abundance: -; CDR3nt: TGTGCCAGCAGCTTTTCGGAGACCCAGTACTTC; CDR3aa: CASSFSETQYF
len: 11; v_gene: TRBV30; j_gene: TRBJ1-1; d_gene: -; abundance: -; CDR3nt: TGTGCCTGGAGTGGGACCCGTGAAGCTTTCTTT; CDR3aa: CAWSGTREAFF
len: 14; v_gene: TRBV7-3; j_gene: TRBJ2-1; d_gene: -; abundance: -; CDR3nt: TGTGCCAGCAGCTCTGCGGGGCTCTACAATGAGCAGTTCTTC; CDR3aa: CASSSAGLYNEQFF
len: 15; v_gene: TRBV5-4; j_gene: TRBJ1-3; d_gene: -; abundance: -; CDR3nt: TGTGCCAGCAGCTTGTACGGAAACTCTGGAAACACCATATATTTT; CDR3aa: CASSLYGNSGNTIYF
len: 12; v_gene: TRBV14; j_gene: TRBJ1-2; d_gene: -; abundance: -; CDR3nt: TGTGCCAGCAGCCAAGTAGGGAATGGCTACACCTTC; CDR3aa: CASSQVGNGYTF
len: 14; v_gene: TRBV10-3; j_gene: TRBJ2-3; d_gene: -; abundance: -; CDR3nt: TGTGCCATCAATACGGACAGAGCGGCAGATACGCAGTATTTT; CDR3aa: CAINTDRAADTQYF
len: 15; v_gene: TRBV7-2; j_gene: TRBJ2-7; d_gene: -; abundance: -; CDR3nt: TGTGCCAGCAGCTTAGCGCGACAGGCGGCCTACGAGCAGTACTTC; CDR3aa: CASSLARQAAYEQYF
len: 15; v_gene: TRBV18; j_gene: TRBJ1-3; d_gene: TRBD1; abundance: -; CDR3nt: TGTGCCAGCTCACCTCTAGACAGGGCTGGAAACACCATATATTTT; CDR3aa: CASSPLDRAGNTIYF
len: 14; v_gene: TRBV15; j_gene: TRBJ1-2; d_gene: -; abundance: -; CDR3nt: TGTGCCACCAGCAGCGGGCTCGCTAACTATGGCTACACCTTC; CDR3aa: CATSSGLANYGYTF
len: 14; v_gene: TRBV30; j_gene: TRBJ1-2; d_gene: TRBD1; abundance: -; CDR3nt: TGTGCCTGGACAAGAGGGACAGGGTTTTATGGCTACACCTTC; CDR3aa: CAWTRGTGFYGYTF
len: 15; v_gene: TRBV5-5; j_gene: TRBJ2-6; d_gene: -; abundance: -; CDR3nt: TGTGCCAGCAGCTTGGGGCACTCTGGGGCCAACGTCCTGACTTTC; CDR3aa: CASSLGHSGANVLTF
len: 14; v_gene: TRBV6-5; j_gene: TRBJ1-6; d_gene: TRBD1; abundance: -; CDR3nt: TGTGCCAGCAGTAACCAGGGGGATCGGTCACCCCTCCACTTT; CDR3aa: CASSNQGDRSPLHF
len: 10; v_gene: TRBV30; j_gene: TRBJ2-7; d_gene: -; abundance: -; CDR3nt: TGTGCTACAGGGTCCTACGAGCAGTACTTC; CDR3aa: CATGSYEQYF
len: 14; v_gene: TRBV7-2; j_gene: TRBJ2-7; d_gene: -; abundance: -; CDR3nt: TGTGCCAGCAGACGTAGAGGGGCTTCTGACGAGCAGTACTTC; CDR3aa: CASRRRGASDEQYF
len: 15; v_gene: TRBV6-5; j_gene: TRBJ2-7; d_gene: -; abundance: -; CDR3nt: TGTGCCAGCAGTTACGGCCTAGTCGGCACCTACGAGCAGTACTTC; CDR3aa: CASSYGLVGTYEQYF
len: 15; v_gene: TRBV2; j_gene: TRBJ2-3; d_gene: -; abundance: -; CDR3nt: TGTGCCAGCAGCCATCCAGTGGTCGGCACAGATACGCAGTATTTT; CDR3aa: CASSHPVVGTDTQYF